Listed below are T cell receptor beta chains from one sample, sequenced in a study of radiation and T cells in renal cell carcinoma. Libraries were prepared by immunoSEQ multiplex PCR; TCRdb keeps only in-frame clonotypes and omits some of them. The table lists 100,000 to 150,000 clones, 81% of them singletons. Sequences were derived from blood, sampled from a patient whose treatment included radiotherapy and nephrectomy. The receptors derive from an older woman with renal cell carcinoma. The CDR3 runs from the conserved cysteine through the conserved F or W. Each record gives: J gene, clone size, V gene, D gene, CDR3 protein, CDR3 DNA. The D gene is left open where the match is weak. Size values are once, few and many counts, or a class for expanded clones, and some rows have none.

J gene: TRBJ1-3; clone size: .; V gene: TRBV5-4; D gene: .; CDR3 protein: CASSLVGSPNTIYF; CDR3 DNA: TGTGCCAGCAGCTTGGTTGGTAGCCCAAACACCATATATTTT
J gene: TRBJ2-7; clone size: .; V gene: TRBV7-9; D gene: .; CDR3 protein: CASSLSQGLEQYF; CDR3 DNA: TGTGCCAGCAGCTTATCACAGGGACTCGAGCAGTACTTC
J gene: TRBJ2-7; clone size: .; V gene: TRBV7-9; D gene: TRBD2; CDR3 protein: CASSYSGTSRISSYEQYF; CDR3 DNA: TGTGCCAGCAGCTATTCCGGGACTAGCAGGATTAGCTCCTACGAGCAGTACTTC
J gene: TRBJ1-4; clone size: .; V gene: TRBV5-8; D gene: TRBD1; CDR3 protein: CASSLATGDGEKLFF; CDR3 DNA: TGTGCCAGCAGCTTGGCAACAGGGGACGGGGAAAAACTGTTTTTT
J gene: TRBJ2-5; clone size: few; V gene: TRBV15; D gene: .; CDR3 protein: CATSRGQRRLEETQYF; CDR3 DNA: TGTGCCACCAGCAGAGGGCAACGGCGATTGGAAGAGACCCAGTACTTC
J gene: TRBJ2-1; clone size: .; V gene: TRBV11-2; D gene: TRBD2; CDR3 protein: CASSLSPGLAGVEQFF; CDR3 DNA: TGTGCCAGCAGCTTAAGCCCTGGACTAGCGGGAGTTGAGCAGTTCTTC
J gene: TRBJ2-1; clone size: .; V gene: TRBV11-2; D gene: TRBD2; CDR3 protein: CASSLDLGTREQFF; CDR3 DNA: TGTGCCAGCAGCTTAGATCTGGGGACTAGGGAGCAGTTCTTC
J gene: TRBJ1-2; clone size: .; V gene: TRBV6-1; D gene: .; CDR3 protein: CASSENYGYTF; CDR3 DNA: TGTGCCAGCAGTGAAAACTATGGCTACACCTTC
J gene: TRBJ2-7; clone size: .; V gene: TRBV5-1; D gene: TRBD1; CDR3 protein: CASSRDRDYEQYF; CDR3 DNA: TGCGCCAGCAGCCGGGACAGAGACTACGAGCAGTACTTC
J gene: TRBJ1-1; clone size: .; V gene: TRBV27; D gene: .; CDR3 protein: CASSARNTEAFF; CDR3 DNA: TGTGCCAGCAGTGCCAGAAACACTGAAGCTTTCTTT
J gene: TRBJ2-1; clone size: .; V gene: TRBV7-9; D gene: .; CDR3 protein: CASSGVSSYNEQFF; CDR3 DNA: TGTGCCAGCAGCGGGGTTAGCTCCTACAATGAGCAGTTCTTC
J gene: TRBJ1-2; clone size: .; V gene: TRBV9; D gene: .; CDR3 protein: CASSYFQADYTF; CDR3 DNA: TGTGCCAGCAGCTATTTCCAGGCGGACTACACCTTC
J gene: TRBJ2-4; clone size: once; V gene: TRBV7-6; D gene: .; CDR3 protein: CASSEGPSHIQYF; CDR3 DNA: TGTGCCAGCAGCGAAGGCCCTAGCCACATTCAGTACTTC
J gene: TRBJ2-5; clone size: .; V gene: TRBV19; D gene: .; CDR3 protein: CASSQGGQETQYF; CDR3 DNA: TGTGCCAGTAGTCAGGGCGGACAAGAGACCCAGTACTTC
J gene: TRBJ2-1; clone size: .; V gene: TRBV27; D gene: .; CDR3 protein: CASSRPGVYNEQFF; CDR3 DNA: TGTGCCAGCAGCCGCCCGGGGGTCTACAATGAGCAGTTCTTC
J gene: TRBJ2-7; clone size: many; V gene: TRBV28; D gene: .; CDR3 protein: CASSTLVGVAYEQYF; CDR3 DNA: TGTGCCAGCAGCACGCTAGTGGGGGTGGCTTACGAGCAGTACTTC
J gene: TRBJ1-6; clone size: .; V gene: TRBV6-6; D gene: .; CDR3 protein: CASSTFESPLHF; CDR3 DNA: TGTGCCAGCAGCACGTTTGAATCACCCCTCCACTTT
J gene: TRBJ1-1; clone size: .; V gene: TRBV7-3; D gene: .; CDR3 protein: CASSLRMNTEAFF; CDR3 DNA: TGTGCCAGCAGCTTAAGAATGAACACTGAAGCTTTCTTT
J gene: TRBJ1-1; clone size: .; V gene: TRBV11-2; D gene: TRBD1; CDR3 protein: CASSLGQMNTEAFF; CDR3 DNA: TGTGCCAGCAGCTTGGGACAGATGAACACTGAAGCTTTCTTT
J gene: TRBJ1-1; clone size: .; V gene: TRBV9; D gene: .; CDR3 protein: CASSVEGGETEAFF; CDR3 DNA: TGTGCCAGCAGCGTAGAAGGAGGGGAGACTGAAGCTTTCTTT
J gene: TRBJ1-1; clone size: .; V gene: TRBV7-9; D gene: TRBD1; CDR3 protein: CASSNTGVIVNTEAFF; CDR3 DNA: TGTGCCAGCAGCAACACAGGGGTCATCGTGAACACTGAAGCTTTCTTT
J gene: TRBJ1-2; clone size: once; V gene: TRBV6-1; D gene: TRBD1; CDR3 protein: CASSVQQGNGYTF; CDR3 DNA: TGTGCCAGCAGTGTCCAACAGGGGAATGGCTACACCTTC
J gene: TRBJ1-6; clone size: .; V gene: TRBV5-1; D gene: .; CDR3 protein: CASSLGRGNSPLHF; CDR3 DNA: TGCGCCAGCAGCTTGGGGAGGGGGAATTCACCCCTCCACTTT
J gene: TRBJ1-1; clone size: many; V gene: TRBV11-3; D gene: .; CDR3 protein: CASSFSGGTEAFF; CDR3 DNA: TGTGCCAGCAGCTTTTCCGGAGGGACTGAAGCTTTCTTT
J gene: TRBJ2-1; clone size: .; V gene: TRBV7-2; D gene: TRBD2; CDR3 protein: CASSPLAGAYNEQFF; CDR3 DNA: TGTGCCAGCAGCCCCCTAGCGGGAGCCTACAATGAGCAGTTCTTC
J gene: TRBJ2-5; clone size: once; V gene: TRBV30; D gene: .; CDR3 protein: CAWRRRVQETQYF; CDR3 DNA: TGTGCCTGGAGAAGGCGTGTCCAAGAGACCCAGTACTTC
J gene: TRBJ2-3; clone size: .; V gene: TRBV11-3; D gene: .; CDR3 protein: CASSPYRETDTQYF; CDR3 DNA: TGTGCCAGCAGCCCATACAGGGAGACAGATACGCAGTATTTT
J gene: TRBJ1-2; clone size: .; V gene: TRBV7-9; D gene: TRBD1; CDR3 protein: CASSLTGDYGYTF; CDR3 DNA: TGTGCCAGCAGCCTCACAGGGGATTATGGCTACACCTTC